This TCR beta chain is drawn from a study of blood T cell repertoires in COVID-19. Study-level information: There were acute and convalescent COVID-19 samples, and they came from the United States, Italy and Spain. Sources were T cells, B-cell-depleted T cells, or PBMCs; the material itself was cDNA or gDNA.

The data were produced by immunoSEQ multiplex PCR, yet TCRdb's version contains in-frame clones alone and is incomplete. The sample shows approximately 120,000 clones, around three quarters of them seen only once. The germline CDR1 and CDR2 sequences are SGHTA and FQGTGA. V was pared by 4 bases and J by 6 bases, with 12 bases between. This CDR3 contains 13 residues. The sequence was collected from a man aged 35 to 55 with active or convalescent COVID-19. The chain is built from TRBV7-3 and TRBJ1-2, with a tentative D call TRBD1 (5 bases). The sequenced sample was peripheral blood. CDR3 nucleotides: TGTGCCAGCAGCTGGTCAGGGCGAGATGGCTACACCTTC. It is translated as CASSWSGRDGYTF.